The 10 T cell receptor beta chains presented below share a single source sample, sequenced in a study of blood T cell repertoires in COVID-19. TCRdb's copy holds only in-frame clones and misses some; the assay was immunoSEQ multiplex PCR. The data contain around 170,000 clones, more than 85% of them seen just once; the ten biggest clones take up 7% to 7.5%. Sequenced material: PBMCs or T cells enriched from blood (not recorded which). These receptors all stem from a woman aged 45-59 years who had recovered from COVID-19.

The chain uses TRBV29-1 and TRBJ2-7, with 8 nucleotides matching TRBD1. This CDR3 contains 13 residues. After removal of 5 bases from V and 2 bases from J, the junction contained 5 bases not matched to a gene. Germline CDR1 is SQVTM and CDR2 is ANQGSEA. The CDR3 reads CSVQGARTYEQYF. The CDR3 DNA follows: TGCAGCGTTCAGGGGGCTCGTACCTACGAGCAGTACTTC.

CDR3 region: CASSFGANYGYTF. In DNA form, the CDR3 reads TGTGCCAGCAGTTTCGGGGCTAACTATGGCTACACCTTC. The chain carries TRBV12-3 or TRBV12-4 and TRBJ1-2, with D unresolved. This CDR3 comprises 13 residues. The germline V and J ends were trimmed by 3 bases and 0 bases, with 5 bases remaining between them.

The V and J genes are TRBV7-8 and TRBJ2-2; tentative D call: TRBD1 (5 bases). The V end was cut by 2 bases, the J end by 4 bases, with 20 bases between. Germline CDR1 SGHVS, CDR2 FQNEAQ. The CDR3 covers 18 residues. Here the CDR3 reads CASSLRTTGLTITGELFF. The DNA of the CDR3 is TGTGCCAGCAGCTTAAGAACTACAGGATTAACCATCACCGGGGAGCTGTTTTTT.

The V gene is TRBV18, the J gene TRBJ2-7; possible D gene TRBD2, 5 bases. CDR1 and CDR2 (germline): KGHSH, LQKENI. The germline V and J ends were trimmed by 3 bases and 4 bases, with 10 bases remaining between them. The CDR3 contains 13 residues. The CDR3 here is CASSPGREYEQYF. As DNA, the CDR3 is TGTGCCAGCTCACCGGGTAGGGAGTACGAGCAGTACTTC.

The CDR3 sequence is CASSPSGLAVQETQYF. CDR3 DNA sequence: TGTGCCAGCAGCCCGTCGGGACTAGCCGTACAAGAGACCCAGTACTTC. The rearrangement uses TRBV11-3 and TRBJ2-5; 9 bases line up with TRBD2. Germline trimming cut 5 bases from V and 2 bases from J; bases unmatched to any gene: 9. CDR3 length: 16 amino acids. The germline CDR1 and CDR2 sequences are SGHNT and YENEEA. The full variable domain, with the rest looked up from reference TRBV11-3 and TRBJ2-5, is EAGVVQSPRYKIIEKKQPVAFWCNPISGHNTLYWYLQNLGQGPELLIRYENEEAVDDSQLPKDRFSAERLKGVDSTLKIQPAELGDSAVYLCASSPSGLAVQETQYFGPGTRLLVL.

Turning to this clone: Other DNA sequences from this sample encode an identical CDR3 as well. The V gene is TRBV28, the J gene TRBJ2-7; perhaps TRBD2 as D (6 bases). This CDR3 has 12 amino acids. V lost 3 bases and J 3 bases, leaving 6 bases between the germline ends. The V gene's germline CDR1 is MDHEN and CDR2 SYDVKM. The CDR3 nucleotides read TGTGCCAGCAGTTTGCGGGGCTACGAGCAGTACTTC. Its translation: CASSLRGYEQYF.

This sequence joins TRBV2 and TRBJ2-1; a weak D match, TRBD2 (5 bases). Between the trimmed V and J ends, which lost 4 bases and 2 bases, there was a span of 9 bases. In germline, CDR1 is SNHLY, CDR2 FYNNEI. The CDR3 is 14 residues long. CDR3 region: CASSARGPYNEQFF. The DNA of the CDR3 is TGTGCCAGCAGTGCCCGGGGTCCCTACAATGAGCAGTTCTTC.

The chain recombines TRBV27 with TRBJ2-7; 9 nucleotides align to TRBD2. The V gene end was trimmed by 8 bases and the J gene end by 5 bases; junction bases not matched to a gene: 16. CDR3 length: 16 amino acids. Germline CDR1 and CDR2: MNHEY and SMNVEV (reference sequence). The DNA for the CDR3 is TGTGCCAGCCAGAGCCTCTCCCGCGGGAGGGGGGACGAGCAGTACTTC. Its translation: CASQSLSRGRGDEQYF.

This rearrangement joins TRBV12-2 to TRBJ2-5; the table's D call TRBD2 went unverified against the DNA. TRBV12-2 is given as a pseudogene. This CDR3 comprises 18 residues. CDR3 nucleotide sequence: TGTGCAAGTCGCTTAGGGCGTGTGGGGGGAGAATTCCAAGAGACCCAGTACTTC. This translates into CASRLGRVGGEFQETQYF.

The rearrangement joins TRBV28 to TRBJ1-1; D might be TRBD1 (5 bases). In germline, CDR1 is MDHEN, CDR2 SYDVKM. The CDR3 spans 13 residues. The V and J ends lost 1 base and 5 bases respectively, with 8 bases between them. CDR3 amino acids: CASSLSGGTEAFF. The CDR3 bases are TGTGCCAGCAGTTTATCCGGGGGAACTGAAGCTTTCTTT.